What follows are 2 T cell receptor beta chains derived from one specimen sequenced in a study of cytomegalovirus exposure and HLA in healthy donors. PCR was performed using 60 Vbeta and 13 Jbeta primers. Assay used: immunoSEQ multiplex PCR; TCRdb lists only in-frame clones, some missing. The table shows 75,000 to 100,000 clones, with approximately 70% occurring only once. The sample consisted of PBMCs. Source of these receptors: a middle-aged man in good health and CMV-seronegative.

This clone has a handful of counts. This chain joins TRBV5-4 and TRBJ2-6; no definite D call. This CDR3 is 20 amino acids long. From germline, CDR1 is SGHNT and CDR2 YYREEE (reference sequence). V was pared by 2 bases and J by 0 bases, with 21 bases between. The CDR3 region is CASSFAYSQRLSSGANVLTF. CDR3 nucleotide sequence: TGTGCCAGCAGCTTCGCGTACAGCCAACGCCTTAGCTCTGGGGCCAACGTCCTGACTTTC.

With respect to this clone: One end of the junction is discordant with germline, which a read error may explain. The V and J genes are TRBV2 and TRBJ2-3; TRBD2 agrees at 7 bases. The CDR3 has 12 amino acids. Germline V gives CDR1 SNHLY, CDR2 FYNNEI. The CDR3 DNA reads as TGTGCCAGCTGTGAGCGGGGCGGTACGCAGTATTTT. Its protein is CASCERGGTQYF.